Listed below are T cell receptor beta chains from one sample, sequenced in a study of early T cells in non-severe SARS-CoV-2 infection. One entry per CDR3 protein, called by TCRdb with MiXCR from the 5' RACE reads. This sample yields tens of thousands of distinct CDR3 sequences, of which approximately 12% are seen a single time; roughly 1.2% belongs to the top ten. Sequencing was carried out using whole blood. These TCRs come from an adult who was a healthcare worker with PCR-confirmed SARS-CoV-2 infection or an uninfected control (not recorded which). Both conserved end residues are part of each CDR3. The D gene is left open where the match is weak. Where a row states a size, it is once, few, many or the class of an expanded clone; other rows omit it.

d_gene: NA
j_gene: TRBJ2-7
v_gene: TRBV9
abundance: few
CDR3aa: CASSVDTRDEQYF
CDR3nt: TGTGCCAGCAGCGTAGATACCAGGGACGAGCAGTACTTC

d_gene: NA
j_gene: TRBJ2-5
v_gene: TRBV18
abundance: many
CDR3aa: CASCGNPGPQETQYF
CDR3nt: TGTGCCAGCTGCGGTAATCCGGGCCCTCAAGAGACCCAGTACTTC

d_gene: NA
j_gene: TRBJ2-7
v_gene: TRBV28
abundance: NA
CDR3aa: CASSLGGRNEQYF
CDR3nt: TGTGCCAGCAGTTTAGGTGGCCGGAACGAGCAGTACTTC

d_gene: TRBD2
j_gene: TRBJ2-7
v_gene: TRBV11-2
abundance: many
CDR3aa: CASSLVPAGASFEQYF
CDR3nt: TGTGCCAGCAGCTTAGTTCCAGCGGGGGCCTCCTTCGAGCAGTACTTC

d_gene: TRBD2
j_gene: TRBJ2-7
v_gene: TRBV6-5
abundance: many
CDR3aa: CASSRDRGRTSGRHEQYF
CDR3nt: TGTGCCAGCAGCCGGGACAGGGGCCGGACTAGCGGGAGACACGAGCAGTACTTC

d_gene: TRBD2
j_gene: TRBJ2-1
v_gene: TRBV6-2/TRBV6-3
abundance: many
CDR3aa: CASSSGLGRSSYNEQFF
CDR3nt: TGTGCCAGCAGTTCCGGACTAGGCCGAAGCTCCTACAATGAGCAGTTCTTC

d_gene: NA
j_gene: TRBJ1-2
v_gene: TRBV27
abundance: many
CDR3aa: CASSLQGIDGYTF
CDR3nt: TGTGCCAGCAGTTTACAAGGGATTGACGGCTACACCTTC

d_gene: TRBD1
j_gene: TRBJ1-1
v_gene: TRBV20-1
abundance: many
CDR3aa: CSAQGGGYTEAFF
CDR3nt: TGCAGTGCTCAAGGGGGCGGATACACTGAAGCTTTCTTT

d_gene: NA
j_gene: TRBJ1-3
v_gene: TRBV4-2
abundance: many
CDR3aa: CASSQEAPGNTIYF
CDR3nt: TGTGCCAGCAGCCAAGAGGCCCCAGGAAACACCATATATTTT

d_gene: TRBD2
j_gene: TRBJ2-7
v_gene: TRBV10-2
abundance: NA
CDR3aa: CASSTSASSYEQYF
CDR3nt: TGCGCCAGCAGTACTAGCGCTAGCTCCTACGAGCAGTACTTC

d_gene: TRBD2
j_gene: TRBJ2-3
v_gene: TRBV6-1
abundance: many
CDR3aa: CASSEGTSGGAGTDTQYF
CDR3nt: TGTGCCAGCAGTGAGGGAACTAGCGGGGGGGCCGGTACAGATACGCAGTATTTT

d_gene: NA
j_gene: TRBJ1-1
v_gene: TRBV12-3/TRBV12-4
abundance: few
CDR3aa: CASSTLSRGGEAFF
CDR3nt: TGTGCCAGCAGTACCCTCTCCCGAGGGGGTGAAGCTTTCTTT

d_gene: TRBD2
j_gene: TRBJ2-4
v_gene: TRBV4-3
abundance: medium-sized
CDR3aa: CASSPGLAGGGDIQYF
CDR3nt: TGCGCCAGCAGCCCGGGACTAGCGGGAGGTGGGGACATTCAGTACTTC

d_gene: NA
j_gene: TRBJ1-1
v_gene: TRBV5-1
abundance: many
CDR3aa: CASSFSRESEAFF
CDR3nt: TGCGCCAGCAGCTTTAGCAGGGAAAGTGAAGCTTTCTTT

d_gene: TRBD2
j_gene: TRBJ2-7
v_gene: TRBV28
abundance: NA
CDR3aa: CASSSTGGAYEQYF
CDR3nt: TGTGCCAGCAGTTCTACGGGAGGAGCCTACGAGCAGTACTTC

d_gene: NA
j_gene: TRBJ2-7
v_gene: TRBV4-2
abundance: many
CDR3aa: CASSQQSLVREQYF
CDR3nt: TGTGCCAGCAGCCAACAAAGCCTTGTACGGGAGCAGTACTTC

d_gene: TRBD2
j_gene: TRBJ2-2
v_gene: TRBV7-9
abundance: many
CDR3aa: CASSPGGRYTGELFF
CDR3nt: TGTGCCAGCAGCCCGGGGGGGCGTTACACCGGGGAGCTGTTTTTT

d_gene: NA
j_gene: TRBJ2-4
v_gene: TRBV13
abundance: many
CDR3aa: CASSLDGAKNIQYF
CDR3nt: TGTGCCAGCAGCTTGGACGGTGCCAAAAACATTCAGTACTTC

d_gene: NA
j_gene: TRBJ2-7
v_gene: TRBV28
abundance: few
CDR3aa: CARSYEQYF
CDR3nt: TGTGCCAGATCGTACGAGCAGTACTTC

d_gene: NA
j_gene: TRBJ2-1
v_gene: TRBV29-1
abundance: many
CDR3aa: CSVGLATSSYNEQFF
CDR3nt: TGCAGCGTTGGTTTAGCTACTAGCTCCTACAATGAGCAGTTCTTC

d_gene: NA
j_gene: TRBJ1-4
v_gene: TRBV7-9
abundance: many
CDR3aa: CASSRRDNHEKLFF
CDR3nt: TGTGCCAGCAGCCGCCGGGACAATCATGAAAAACTGTTTTTT

d_gene: NA
j_gene: TRBJ2-5
v_gene: TRBV11-2
abundance: many
CDR3aa: CASSLYAETQYF
CDR3nt: TGTGCCAGCAGCTTATACGCGGAGACCCAGTACTTC

d_gene: NA
j_gene: TRBJ2-1
v_gene: TRBV6-1
abundance: many
CDR3aa: CASSVDWDYEQFF
CDR3nt: TGTGCCAGCAGTGTTGACTGGGATTATGAGCAGTTCTTC

d_gene: NA
j_gene: TRBJ1-4
v_gene: TRBV9
abundance: many
CDR3aa: CASSPGRFGEKLFF
CDR3nt: TGTGCCAGCAGCCCAGGACGATTCGGTGAAAAACTGTTTTTT

d_gene: NA
j_gene: TRBJ2-3
v_gene: TRBV11-2
abundance: few
CDR3aa: CASSYPSDGSTDTQYF
CDR3nt: TGTGCCAGCAGTTACCCATCGGACGGCTCCACAGATACGCAGTATTTT

d_gene: NA
j_gene: TRBJ2-6
v_gene: TRBV24-1
abundance: many
CDR3aa: CATSDFQGAGANVLTF
CDR3nt: TGTGCCACCAGTGATTTTCAAGGTGCTGGGGCCAACGTCCTGACTTTC

d_gene: TRBD1
j_gene: TRBJ2-5
v_gene: TRBV18
abundance: many
CDR3aa: CASSPIGQGQETQYF
CDR3nt: TGTGCCAGCTCACCCATCGGACAGGGGCAAGAGACCCAGTACTTC

d_gene: NA
j_gene: TRBJ1-2
v_gene: TRBV29-1
abundance: many
CDR3aa: CSVELGASGYTF
CDR3nt: TGCAGCGTTGAATTGGGGGCCAGTGGCTACACCTTC

d_gene: TRBD1
j_gene: TRBJ1-2
v_gene: TRBV19
abundance: NA
CDR3aa: CASSQQGANYGYTF
CDR3nt: TGTGCCAGTAGCCAACAGGGGGCTAACTATGGCTACACCTTC

d_gene: NA
j_gene: TRBJ2-3
v_gene: TRBV27
abundance: many
CDR3aa: CASSLYIRGRRDTQYF
CDR3nt: TGTGCCAGCAGTTTGTATATCCGGGGGCGCAGGGATACGCAGTATTTT

d_gene: NA
j_gene: TRBJ2-7
v_gene: TRBV12-3/TRBV12-4
abundance: many
CDR3aa: CASSLKLPTYEQYF
CDR3nt: TGTGCCAGCAGTTTAAAACTTCCTACCTACGAGCAGTACTTC

d_gene: NA
j_gene: TRBJ2-3
v_gene: TRBV6-1
abundance: many
CDR3aa: CASSMNTDTQYF
CDR3nt: TGTGCCAGCAGTATGAACACAGATACGCAGTATTTT

d_gene: TRBD2
j_gene: TRBJ2-7
v_gene: TRBV28
abundance: many
CDR3aa: CASRDYSYEQYF
CDR3nt: TGTGCCAGCCGGGACTACTCCTACGAGCAGTACTTC

d_gene: NA
j_gene: TRBJ2-7
v_gene: TRBV5-1
abundance: many
CDR3aa: CASSSPPNSEQYF
CDR3nt: TGCGCCAGCAGCTCACCGCCCAATAGCGAGCAGTACTTC

d_gene: TRBD2
j_gene: TRBJ2-7
v_gene: TRBV20-1
abundance: many
CDR3aa: CSARVPGAGGNEQYF
CDR3nt: TGCAGTGCTAGAGTCCCCGGGGCGGGGGGGAACGAGCAGTACTTC